This T cell receptor (beta chain) is drawn from a study of T cell responses to AZD1222 COVID-19 vaccine. The data were produced by immunoSEQ multiplex PCR, yet TCRdb's version contains in-frame clones alone and is incomplete. The sample consists of over 95,000 clones, about nine tenths of them appearing once. In germline, CDR1 is LGHDT, CDR2 YNNKEL (reference sequence). The CDR3 has 14 residues. Trimming left V 2 bases short and J 4 bases short, with 9 bases between. Comments on this clone: Antigen: not known.

General study results and limits: Close to half of all spike-specific TCRs reportedly target regions of the variants that are unmutated. The donors showed a predominance of white British ancestry and of females, with possible underestimation of clonal diversity. Spike-specific TCRs gained breadth and depth after people received two AZD1222 doses. It was only a handful of AZD1222 recipients who were seropositive at baseline.

This chain uses TRBV3-1 (or the pseudogene TRBV3-2) with TRBJ1-3; tentatively, D is TRBD1 (5 bases). The TCR originated in an adult who received the AZD1222 COVID-19 vaccine. The sample was peripheral blood, taken 28 days after the second AZD1222 dose. CDR3 sequence (DNA): TGTGCCAGCAGCCAAAAGGGACTCGGAAACACCATATATTTT. Translating it yields CASSQKGLGNTIYF.